Following are 23 T cell receptor beta chains from one sample sequenced in a study of cytomegalovirus exposure and HLA in healthy donors. This PCR relied on a set of 60 Vbeta primers and 13 Jbeta primers. This table comes from immunoSEQ multiplex PCR, and its TCRdb copy is limited to in-frame clones, with some not included. The table records about 110,000 clones, less than 80% of them present only once. The sample comprised PBMCs. All receptors derive from a man aged 30 to 39 in good health and CMV-seronegative.

The table lists this clone with a few counts. The chain couples TRBV28 to TRBJ1-1, with a weak D call TRBD1 (6 bases). The germline V gene encodes CDR1 MDHEN and CDR2 SYDVKM. V lost 5 bases and J 3 bases, leaving 19 bases between the germline ends. The CDR3 contains 16 residues. The CDR3 DNA follows: TGTGCCAGCAGTCTCCATCAGGGGATTAGGGACACTGAAGCTTTCTTT. It yields the protein CASSLHQGIRDTEAFF.

The count of this clone is one. V gene TRBV5-5 combines with J gene TRBJ2-2, with D tentatively TRBD1 (5 bases). Trimming shortened V by 3 bases and J by 1 base, and 7 bases separated the two germline ends. The germline CDR1 and CDR2 sequences are SGHKS and YYEKEE (reference sequence). The CDR3 is 14 amino acids. In DNA, the CDR3 is TGTGCCAGCAGCTCCGGACAGAACACCGGGGAGCTGTTTTTT. It is translated as CASSSGQNTGELFF.

The genes are TRBV6-6 and TRBJ2-1; D might be TRBD1 (5 bases). V lost 3 bases, J lost 2 bases, and 11 bases lay in between. The CDR3 has 15 residues. CDR1 and CDR2 (germline): MNHNY, SVGAGI (reference sequence). In DNA form, the CDR3 reads TGTGCCAGCAGTTATGGGCAGGGTCCCTACAATGAGCAGTTCTTC. Its protein product is CASSYGQGPYNEQFF.

The chain has TRBV27 and TRBJ2-1; D may be TRBD1 (5 bases). Trimming shortened V by 0 bases and J by 9 bases, and 12 bases separated the two germline ends. Germline values: CDR1 MNHEY, CDR2 SMNVEV (reference sequence). The CDR3 totals 14 residues. In nucleotides, the CDR3 is TGTGCCAGCAGTTTATCGAAGGGGCCCGGTGAGCAGTTCTTC. This codes for CASSLSKGPGEQFF.

The chain links TRBV6-5 to TRBJ1-2, with 9 nucleotides matching TRBD1. Germline V gene lookup returns CDR1 MNHEY and CDR2 SVGAGI. The CDR3 sequence is 15 residues long. With 6 bases clipped from V and 2 bases from J, the junction kept 7 bases outside the gene matches. The CDR3 protein is CASRYGQGFNYGYTF. The CDR3 DNA is TGTGCCAGCAGATACGGACAGGGGTTCAACTATGGCTACACCTTC.

This clone turned up a few times. This chain joins TRBV6-6 and TRBJ2-7; D perhaps matches TRBD2 (7 bases). V dropped 10 bases and J dropped 3 bases, with 16 bases sitting between them. The CDR3 is 13 residues long. Per the germline V gene, CDR1 is MNHNY and CDR2 is SVGAGI (reference sequence). The CDR3 here is CATGEGGVYEQYF. CDR3 DNA: TGTGCCACCGGAGAAGGGGGGGTCTACGAGCAGTACTTC.

V and J are TRBV28 and TRBJ2-7; 13 bases match TRBD2. The CDR3 is 18 residues long. The V segment lost 7 bases and the J segment 2 bases; nucleotides outside the gene matches: 14. Germline V gene lookup returns CDR1 MDHEN and CDR2 SYDVKM. Here the CDR3 reads CASTTSGLAGAVAYEQYF. CDR3 nucleotide sequence: TGTGCCAGCACCACCTCCGGACTAGCGGGAGCAGTCGCCTACGAGCAGTACTTC.

This clone was seen a few times. This chain uses TRBV6-4 with TRBJ2-5, with TRBD2 identical over 12 bases. Germline values: CDR1 MRHNA, CDR2 SNTAGT. Trimming cost V 3 bases and J 4 bases; bases outside gene matches: 3. CDR3 length: 15 amino acids. The CDR3: CASSEGTSGRETQYF. In DNA, the CDR3 is TGTGCCAGCAGTGAAGGGACTAGCGGGCGAGAGACCCAGTACTTC.

The CDR3 bases are TGTGCCAGCAGTTTATCGGGGCAGTCTAGCAATCAGCCCCAGCATTTT. Protein product: CASSLSGQSSNQPQHF. The V call is TRBV27, the J call TRBJ1-5; a weak D match, TRBD1 (5 bases). The CDR3 consists of 16 residues. CDR1 and CDR2 (germline): MNHEY, SMNVEV (reference sequence). V lost 0 bases, J lost 0 bases, and 9 bases lay in between.

This rearrangement joins TRBV9 to TRBJ2-2; TRBD2 might be the D (6 bases). The CDR3 runs to 14 residues. V was cut by 2 bases and J by 1 base, with 6 bases left in between. The V gene's germline CDR1 is SGDLS and CDR2 YYNGEE. CDR3 in DNA: TGTGCCAGCAGCGTGCGGGAGAACACCGGGGAGCTGTTTTTT. Translating it yields CASSVRENTGELFF.

In this sample, this clone turned up once. The J gene is TRBJ2-1, the V gene TRBV11-3; D call uncertain. Trimming removed 4 bases at V and 4 bases at J, with 5 bases between. CDR3 length: 12 residues. Germline CDR1 is SGHNT and CDR2 is YENEEA. The CDR3 DNA reads as TGTGCCAGCAGCTACGGGTACAATGAGCAGTTCTTC. It specifies CASSYGYNEQFF.

This chain links TRBV9 with TRBJ2-7, with D possibly matching TRBD1 (5 bases). CDR1 SGDLS and CDR2 YYNGEE come from the germline V gene. Trimming shortened V by 3 bases and J by 0 bases, and 10 bases separated the two germline ends. This CDR3 contains 14 residues. In DNA form, the CDR3 reads TGTGCCAGCAGCGAGACAGCTTACTCCTACGAGCAGTACTTC. Translated: CASSETAYSYEQYF.

This clone appeared once. The rearrangement joins TRBV20-1 to TRBJ1-5, with D unresolved. V lost 6 bases and J lost 5, with 8 bases in between. Germline V gene lookup returns CDR1 DFQATT and CDR2 SNEGSKA (reference sequence). This CDR3 has 11 residues. CDR3 sequence: CSALLDQPQHF. The CDR3 DNA sequence: TGCAGTGCCCTCTTAGATCAGCCCCAGCATTTT.

The genes are TRBV27 and TRBJ1-3; 7 nucleotides line up with TRBD1. V gave up 5 bases and J gave up 3 bases; unmatched junction bases: 4. The CDR3 totals 14 residues. Germline-derived CDR1 and CDR2 are MNHEY and SMNVEV (reference sequence). CDR3 residues: CASSITGDGNTIYF. CDR3 nucleotide sequence: TGTGCCAGCAGTATCACAGGGGATGGAAACACCATATATTTT.

This clone has a handful of counts. This CDR3 is also generated by other DNA sequences in the sample. V usage is TRBV6-5 and J usage is TRBJ2-7, with 8 bases identical to TRBD1. The CDR3 has 13 residues. The junction had 4 bases not matched to a gene; V was cut back by 6 bases and J by 3 bases. Germline V lookup: CDR1 MNHEY, CDR2 SVGAGI. The CDR3: CASSSGQGYEQYF. DNA for the CDR3: TGTGCCAGCAGCTCCGGACAGGGCTACGAGCAGTACTTC.

This clone was seen only a few times. The rearrangement joins TRBV27 to TRBJ2-5; 8 nucleotides line up with TRBD1. The CDR3 is 15 amino acids. Germline V lookup: CDR1 MNHEY, CDR2 SMNVEV (reference sequence). With 5 bases clipped from V and 1 base from J, the junction kept 6 bases outside the gene matches. The CDR3 is CASSPQGAPQETQYF. The CDR3 DNA follows: TGTGCCAGCAGTCCTCAGGGGGCACCCCAAGAGACCCAGTACTTC.

This chain uses TRBV5-1 with TRBJ2-7, with D uncertain. This CDR3 contains 15 residues. The germline V gene encodes CDR1 SGHRS and CDR2 YFSETQ. V lost 0 bases and J lost 2, with 12 bases in between. DNA for the CDR3: TGCGCCAGCAGCTTGGATCGGTCTAACCCCTACGAGCAGTACTTC. It yields the protein CASSLDRSNPYEQYF.

This chain joins TRBV23-1 and TRBJ2-2; 8 bases are a match to TRBD2. TRBV23-1 is annotated as an ORF whose role is uncertain. This CDR3 is built from 14 residues. Germline trimming cut 6 bases from V and 5 bases from J; bases unmatched to any gene: 5. Here the CDR3 reads CASSGGVRTGELFF. The CDR3 coding sequence is TGCGCCAGCAGCGGGGGGGTGCGAACCGGGGAGCTGTTTTTT.

The chain couples TRBV18 to TRBJ2-7; TRBD2 matches 14 bases. Germline V lookup: CDR1 KGHSH, CDR2 LQKENI. The CDR3 length is 16 residues. The V and J ends lost 3 bases and 6 bases, in that order; junction bases with no gene match: 7. The CDR3 DNA follows: TGTGCCAGCTCACCGTCGGGACTAGCGGGAGCGAGCGAGCAGTACTTC. Its protein is CASSPSGLAGASEQYF.

The CDR3 bases are TGTGCCAGCAGCTTAAACGCTAGAGAGACCCAGTACTTC. Protein sequence: CASSLNARETQYF. The chain uses TRBV7-3 and TRBJ2-5; no firm D call. Trimming cost V 1 base and J 4 bases, with 7 bases left between them. The CDR3 totals 13 residues. The germline gives CDR1 SGHTA, CDR2 FQGTGA.

The chain has TRBV7-9 and TRBJ2-1, with D possibly being TRBD2 (6 bases). The CDR3 covers 18 residues. Deletions cut 1 base from V and 2 bases from J, with 18 bases between. Germline lookup yields CDR1 SEHNR and CDR2 FQNEAQ (reference sequence). For the CDR3, the DNA is TGTGCCAGCAGCTTAGGCCCGGGGGAGGAACTTCCCTACAATGAGCAGTTCTTC. It yields the protein CASSLGPGEELPYNEQFF.

This clone was picked up one time. The chain recombines TRBV5-4 with TRBJ1-3; TRBD1 is a possible D gene (5 bases). V was pared by 0 bases and J by 0 bases, with 10 bases between. This CDR3 spans 16 amino acids. CDR1 SGHNT and CDR2 YYREEE come from the germline V gene (reference sequence). In DNA form, the CDR3 reads TGTGCCAGCAGCTTGGACAGGCCACACTCTGGAAACACCATATATTTT. Encoded protein: CASSLDRPHSGNTIYF.

J is TRBJ2-7 and V is TRBV27; D possibly corresponds to TRBD1 (5 bases). CDR3 length: 16 residues. The germline CDR1 and CDR2 sequences are MNHEY and SMNVEV (reference sequence). Trimming pared 6 bases from V and 3 bases from J, leaving 21 bases between. This CDR3 reads CASSQIGTGMLYEQYF. The CDR3 region has the DNA TGTGCCAGCAGCCAAATAGGTACAGGAATGCTCTACGAGCAGTACTTC.